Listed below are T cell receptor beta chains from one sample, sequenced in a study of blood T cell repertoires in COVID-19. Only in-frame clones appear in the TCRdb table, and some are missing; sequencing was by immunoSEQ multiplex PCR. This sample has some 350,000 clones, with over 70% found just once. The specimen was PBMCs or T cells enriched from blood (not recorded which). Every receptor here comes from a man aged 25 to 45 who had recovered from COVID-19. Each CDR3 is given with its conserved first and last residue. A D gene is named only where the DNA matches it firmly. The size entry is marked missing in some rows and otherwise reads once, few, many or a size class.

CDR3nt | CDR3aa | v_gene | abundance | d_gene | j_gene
TGTGCCAGCAGCTTAGCAGGGGACACCCGATACAATGAGCAGTTCTTC | CASSLAGDTRYNEQFF | TRBV7-2 | once | - | TRBJ2-1
TGTGCCAGTAGCCAACGACTAGCTCGGACAGATACGCAGTATTTT | CASSQRLARTDTQYF | TRBV19 | - | TRBD2 | TRBJ2-3
TGTGCCAGCAGCCCTGGGACTAGCGGGGGAAGAAATACGCAGTATTTT | CASSPGTSGGRNTQYF | TRBV7-8 | - | TRBD2 | TRBJ2-3
TGTGCCAGCAGCGTAGAGTTGGGGGCAGCTTATGGCTACACCTTC | CASSVELGAAYGYTF | TRBV9 | - | - | TRBJ1-2
TGTGCCAGCAGTTACGGGCTTGAGGGAGGCTATGGCTACACCTTC | CASSYGLEGGYGYTF | TRBV6-6 | - | - | TRBJ1-2
TGTGCCAGTAGATCTACAGATACGCAGTATTTT | CASRSTDTQYF | TRBV19 | - | - | TRBJ2-3
TGTGCCAGTAAGCCGACTGGATGGGCAGATACGCAGTATTTT | CASKPTGWADTQYF | TRBV19 | - | - | TRBJ2-3
TGTGCCAGCAGCTTGGTTAGGGGATACGAGCAGTACTTC | CASSLVRGYEQYF | TRBV5-6 | - | - | TRBJ2-7
TGTGCCAGCAGCGTAGAAGACAGACCGTCCTACGAGCAGTACTTC | CASSVEDRPSYEQYF | TRBV9 | - | - | TRBJ2-7
TGCAGTGCTAGGGGGGACAGGCCCCTCCACTTT | CSARGDRPLHF | TRBV20-1 | - | TRBD1 | TRBJ1-6
TGTGCCAGCAGCCAACGGGAAAACTCCTACAATGAGCAGTTCTTC | CASSQRENSYNEQFF | TRBV3-1/TRBV3-2 | few | - | TRBJ2-1
TGCGCCAGCAGCCCGGACAGGGGTGACTATGGCTACACCTTC | CASSPDRGDYGYTF | TRBV5-1 | - | TRBD1 | TRBJ1-2
TGTGCCCAGGTCACATCCCCGTCGGGGGAAAATTCACCCCTCCACTTT | CAQVTSPSGENSPLHF | TRBV7-3 | - | - | TRBJ1-6
TGTGCCAGCAGCGGAAGCGATGAGCAGTTCTTC | CASSGSDEQFF | TRBV13 | once | - | TRBJ2-1
TGTGCCAGCAGAAGAGGGACAGCGGACTCTGGAAACACCATATATTTT | CASRRGTADSGNTIYF | TRBV4-2 | - | TRBD1 | TRBJ1-3
TGTGCCAGCAGCTTAGTAGCACGGGGGTTGGGGTACGAGCAGTACTTC | CASSLVARGLGYEQYF | TRBV11-2 | - | - | TRBJ2-7
TGTGCCAGTATTCAGAGTCGGACAGGGGCTGGAAACACCATATATTTT | CASIQSRTGAGNTIYF | TRBV19 | - | TRBD1 | TRBJ1-3
TGTGCCAGCAGCAAAGATTGCGGGGGGAGGGCCAAAAACATTCAGTACTTC | CASSKDCGGRAKNIQYF | TRBV21-1 | - | - | TRBJ2-4
TGTGCCAGCAGTTTTGACAGATACAATGAGCAGTTCTTC | CASSFDRYNEQFF | TRBV5-8 | - | - | TRBJ2-1
TGTGCCAGCAGTCAGGACAGGGGGCTCCAGCCCCAGCATTTT | CASSQDRGLQPQHF | TRBV6-5 | - | TRBD1 | TRBJ1-5
TGTGCCAGCAGCCTCGGTCGGACTAACACAGATACGCAGTATTTT | CASSLGRTNTDTQYF | TRBV7-8 | - | - | TRBJ2-3
TGTGCCAGCAGCTTAGCTCCCAACACCGGGGAGCTGTTTTTT | CASSLAPNTGELFF | TRBV11-2 | - | - | TRBJ2-2